This T cell receptor beta chain was sequenced during a study of T cells in women clearing cervical HPV infection. To note about this clone: The DNA ends 3 residues before the CDR3 does, and the rest of the CDR3 is filled in from the germline J gene.

Produced via immunoSEQ multiplex PCR; TCRdb's table is partial and in-frame only. The sample table sets out 20,000 to 25,000 clones. Trimming cost V 0 bases and J 6 bases; bases outside gene matches: 13. The germline V gene has CDR1 DFQATT and CDR2 SNEGSKA (reference sequence). The CDR3 is made up of 17 amino acids. This sequence originates from a woman aged 18 to 75 with a cervical HPV16 infection that either progressed to CIN3+ or cleared (not recorded which). What was sequenced was blood buffy coat. The V gene is TRBV20-1, the J gene TRBJ2-2; TRBD1 agrees at 7 bases. The CDR3 bases that were read are TGCAGTGCTAGAGATCGGACACAGGGGCCACCGTCCGGGGAG. Its protein is CSARDRTQGPPSGE. The whole CDR3 sequence is CSARDRTQGPPSGELFF.